The 20 T cell receptor beta chains reported below all come from one sample, sequenced in a study of OX40 agonist ivuxolimab in advanced cancers. Repertoires were generated with immunoSEQ multiplex PCR, while TCRdb's copy carries only in-frame clones and drops some. Here the sample spans approximately 91,000 clones, roughly 86% being singletons. This sample comprised CD4+ or CD8+ T cells sorted from blood, obtained in a trial of the OX40 agonist ivuxolimab. These receptors were obtained from an adult with an advanced solid tumor such as melanoma, head and neck, liver or kidney cancer.

The rearrangement joins TRBV4-3 to TRBJ2-1; D perhaps matches TRBD2 (5 bases). Germline CDR1 reads LGHNA; CDR2 reads YSLEER. CDR3 length equals 20 residues. V was cut by 0 bases and J by 0 bases, with 21 bases left in between. This CDR3 reads CASSQDLTRGSASSYNEQFF. The CDR3 DNA is TGCGCCAGCAGCCAAGATCTTACTCGGGGTAGCGCGAGCTCCTACAATGAGCAGTTCTTC.

The rearrangement joins TRBV7-2 to TRBJ1-5; no definite D call. CDR3 size: 13 residues. Germline lookup yields CDR1 SGHTA and CDR2 FQGNSA. V was shortened by 5 bases and J by 4 bases, with 9 bases between the two germline ends. In nucleotides, the CDR3 is TGTGCCAGCAGCCACGGAGAAAATCAGCCCCAGCATTTT. Translation gives CASSHGENQPQHF.

The rearrangement uses TRBV11-2 and TRBJ2-3, with 8 nucleotides matching TRBD2. CDR3 length: 16 amino acids. Germline CDR1 and CDR2: SGHAT and FQNNGV. J was trimmed by 2 bases and V by 2 bases; bases with no gene match: 6. DNA of the CDR3: TGTGCCAGCAGCTTAATGCTAGCGGGCCTCACAGATACGCAGTATTTT. Translation gives CASSLMLAGLTDTQYF.

This clone appeared a single time. The genes are TRBV28 and TRBJ2-5; D call uncertain. The CDR3 extends over 13 amino acids. Germline V CDR1 and CDR2: MDHEN, SYDVKM. V lost 10 bases, J lost 5 bases, and 17 bases lay in between. CDR3 DNA: TGTGCCACCCATCGTGACGTAATGGAGACCCAGTACTTC. Amino acids: CATHRDVMETQYF.

The chain joins TRBV11-3 to TRBJ2-3; D might be TRBD1 (5 bases). V lost 5 bases and J 0 bases, leaving 6 bases between the germline ends. Germline V gives CDR1 SGHNT, CDR2 YENEEA. CDR3 length equals 13 residues. Here the CDR3 DNA reads TGTGCCAGCAGCCCAGGGAGCACAGATACGCAGTATTTT. Amino acid sequence: CASSPGSTDTQYF.

The chain is built from TRBV30 and TRBJ2-1; possibly TRBD2 for D (6 bases). The V end was cut by 1 base, the J end by 7 bases, with 11 bases between. The CDR3 is 13 residues long. Germline CDR1 reads GTSNPN; CDR2 reads SVGIG (reference sequence). CDR3 residues: CAWSDGTRNEQFF. The DNA of the CDR3 is TGTGCCTGGAGTGACGGGACTCGGAATGAGCAGTTCTTC.

This CDR3 is CASRTGGAPEAFF. Written as DNA, the CDR3 is TGCGCCAGCAGGACAGGGGGCGCGCCTGAAGCTTTCTTT. V usage is TRBV5-1 and J usage is TRBJ1-1, with 10 bases fitting TRBD1. Per germline, CDR1 SGHRS and CDR2 YFSETQ. With 5 bases clipped from V and 6 bases from J, the junction kept 4 bases outside the gene matches. CDR3 size: 13 residues.

This sequence joins TRBV7-2 and TRBJ1-1, with D hard to call. CDR1 and CDR2 (germline): SGHTA, FQGNSA. The CDR3 consists of 14 residues. V was trimmed by 5 bases and J by 2 bases, leaving 12 bases between them. CDR3 loop: CASSPSVANTEAFF. CDR3 DNA: TGTGCCAGCAGCCCCAGCGTCGCAAACACTGAAGCTTTCTTT.

The rearrangement uses TRBV11-2 and TRBJ1-4; D unresolved. Germline V gene data show CDR1 as SGHAT and CDR2 as FQNNGV. Trimming removed 5 bases from V and 1 base from J, with 23 bases in between. The CDR3 totals 19 residues. The DNA for the CDR3 is TGTGCCAGCAGCCCTGCCATTGGTGGAAGGGCAGGAACTAATGAAAAACTGTTTTTT. It translates to CASSPAIGGRAGTNEKLFF.

A few counts support this clone. The chain couples TRBV11-2 to TRBJ2-7; a possible D gene is TRBD2 (6 bases). Deletions cut 5 bases from V and 3 bases from J, with 11 bases between. Germline loops: CDR1 SGHAT, CDR2 FQNNGV. The CDR3 is 13 amino acids. The CDR3 loop is CASSPRLDYEQYV. Here the CDR3 DNA reads TGTGCCAGCAGCCCGAGACTAGACTACGAGCAGTACGTC.

The J gene is TRBJ1-5, the V gene TRBV5-5; D gene unclear. With 4 bases removed from V and 5 bases from J, the gap between germline ends came to 7 bases. The length of the CDR3 is 12 residues. Germline CDR1 is SGHKS and CDR2 is YYEKEE (reference sequence). The DNA for the CDR3 is TGTGCCAGCAGCCAATTGGATCAGCCCCAGCATTTT. Amino acid sequence: CASSQLDQPQHF.

The CDR3 coding sequence is TGTGCCAGCAGCTTTACTGTACAGGGGAACACTGAAGCTTTCTTT. Its translation is CASSFTVQGNTEAFF. This sequence joins TRBV5-5 and TRBJ1-1, with a weak D call TRBD1 (6 bases). V was shortened by 2 bases and J by 1 base, with 12 bases between the two germline ends. The CDR3 runs 15 residues. CDR1 is SGHKS, CDR2 YYEKEE, per germline (reference sequence).

This chain's CDR3 is CASRIGVDNQPQHF. The CDR3 coding sequence is TGTGCCAGCAGGATAGGGGTTGACAATCAGCCCCAGCATTTT. The rearrangement joins TRBV2 to TRBJ1-5; D is possibly TRBD1 (5 bases). Germline V gene sequence: CDR1 SNHLY, CDR2 FYNNEI. The ends were cut back, 6 bases at V and 3 bases at J, with 12 bases in the middle. The CDR3 runs to 14 residues.

The chain carries TRBV7-9 and TRBJ2-3, with TRBD1 identical over 8 bases. Germline V gene sequence: CDR1 SEHNR, CDR2 FQNEAQ (reference sequence). V was pared by 4 bases and J by 3 bases, with 9 bases of the junction left unmatched. There are 16 residues in the CDR3. The CDR3 loop reads CASSSTGGPRTDTQYF. CDR3 bases: TGTGCCAGCAGCTCCACAGGGGGTCCTCGGACAGATACGCAGTATTTT.

The rearrangement links TRBV27 to TRBJ2-7; TRBD2 is a possible D gene (6 bases). This CDR3 has 15 amino acids. Germline V gene sequence: CDR1 MNHEY, CDR2 SMNVEV (reference sequence). V was pared by 7 bases and J by 0 bases, with 16 bases between. The CDR3 spells CASTQTGTDSYEQYF. The CDR3 DNA follows: TGTGCCAGCACCCAAACCGGGACTGACTCCTACGAGCAGTACTTC.

The chain joins TRBV30 to TRBJ1-4; D might be TRBD1 (5 bases). Germline CDR1 and CDR2: GTSNPN and SVGIG (reference sequence). Trimming pared 4 bases from V and 7 bases from J, leaving 10 bases between. This CDR3 contains 12 residues. The CDR3 DNA is TGTGCCTGGACCTCTAGGGGTGAAAAACTGTTTTTT. Amino acids: CAWTSRGEKLFF.

The chain carries TRBV12-2 and TRBJ2-2; the table calls TRBD2, which could not be checked here. TRBV12-2 constitutes a pseudogene. The CDR3 is 19 amino acids. The CDR3 region is CASRLPDSGRSSRVGELFF. The DNA of the CDR3 is TGTGCAAGTCGCTTACCCGATAGCGGGAGGTCGTCTCGCGTCGGGGAGCTGTTTTTT.

The genes are TRBV19 and TRBJ1-1; a possible D gene is TRBD1 (5 bases). V was cut by 5 bases and J by 4 bases, with 11 bases left in between. CDR1 is LNHDA and CDR2 is SQIVND in the germline V gene (reference sequence). The CDR3 contains 13 residues. As DNA, the CDR3 is TGTGCCAGTAGTGTACCCGGGACCACTGAAGCTTTCTTT. It translates to CASSVPGTTEAFF.

Comment on this clone: Additional DNA sequences in this sample encode the identical CDR3. V usage is TRBV5-1 and J usage is TRBJ1-1; 7 bases fit TRBD1. The CDR3 runs to 15 residues. Germline V gene data show CDR1 as SGHRS and CDR2 as YFSETQ. The V segment lost 0 bases and the J segment 9 bases; nucleotides outside the gene matches: 11. This CDR3 reads CASSLGLGGADKAFF. In nucleotides, the CDR3 is TGCGCCAGCAGCTTGGGGCTAGGGGGCGCGGATAAAGCTTTCTTT.

This clone was picked up a small number of times. The V and J genes are TRBV5-4 and TRBJ1-2; a weak D match, TRBD1 (5 bases). Germline CDR1 and CDR2: SGHNT and YYREEE (reference sequence). V lost 6 bases to trimming and J lost 4 bases, with 13 bases between them. The CDR3 is made up of 13 amino acids. The CDR3 loop reads CASTSRVGYGYTF. The CDR3 DNA reads as TGTGCCAGCACCAGCAGGGTTGGCTATGGCTACACCTTC.